These 26 T cell receptor beta chains were all obtained from the same sample, sequenced in a study (dated by TCRdb to between 2015 and 2017). Cells that were CD4+CD25+CD127-/low were isolated as Tregs. The library was obtained by 5' RACE. The reads were generated on an Illumina MiSeq. Starting from the raw public reads, TCRdb applied fastp trimming at Q25, assembled clones with MiXCR and retained in-frame beta chains. When rows share a CDR3 protein, they turn into one entry using the most common DNA and genes. In all, the sample holds tens of thousands of distinct CDR3 sequences, and about 28% of those were seen once. Together, the top ten hold roughly 2.1% of the sample. The sample consisted of tumor-infiltrating Tregs sorted from the breast tumor. These receptors were taken from a female donor with breast cancer.

The chain employs TRBV6-1 and TRBJ2-2; D ambiguous. V lost 6 bases to trimming and J lost 5 bases, with 19 bases between them. The CDR3 totals 16 residues. Per the germline V gene, CDR1 is MNHNS and CDR2 is SASEGT. DNA of the CDR3: TGTGCCAGCAGCGAAAGATATCGGCAGGAAACCGGGGAGCTGTTTTTT. Translated, it gives CASSERYRQETGELFF.

In this sample, this clonotype turned up a few times. The CDR3 reads CASSQQGGGGYTF. As DNA, the CDR3 is TGTGCCAGCAGCCAACAGGGCGGGGGTGGCTACACCTTC. This sequence joins TRBV3-1 and TRBJ1-2, with D tentatively TRBD1 (5 bases). The V gene's germline CDR1 is LGHDT and CDR2 YNNKEL (reference sequence). The V end was cut by 2 bases, the J end by 7 bases, with 11 bases between. This CDR3 is 13 amino acids long.

This clonotype appeared a few times. The J gene is TRBJ2-7, the V gene TRBV2; tentatively, D is TRBD1 (8 bases). Deletions cut 8 bases from V and 0 bases from J, with 17 bases between. The CDR3 is made up of 15 amino acids. Germline V gene sequence: CDR1 SNHLY, CDR2 FYNNEI. CDR3 in amino acids: CASGGDRRSSYEQYF. DNA for the CDR3: TGTGCCAGCGGGGGGGACAGGAGGAGCTCCTACGAGCAGTACTTC.

The J gene is TRBJ1-2, the V gene TRBV5-1; TRBD1 might be the D (6 bases). Germline V CDR1 and CDR2: SGHRS, YFSETQ. CDR3 size: 16 residues. The ends were cut back, 3 bases at V and 3 bases at J, with 18 bases in the middle. CDR3 nucleotides: TGCGCCAGCAGCTCTGCAGGACAGACCCTCGACTATGGCTACACCTTC. It codes for CASSSAGQTLDYGYTF.

The rearrangement uses TRBV7-8 and TRBJ1-5; weak D call: TRBD1 (6 bases). V was trimmed by 3 bases and J by 0 bases, leaving 9 bases between them. The CDR3 runs to 15 residues. From germline, CDR1 is SGHVS and CDR2 FQNEAQ. For the CDR3, the DNA is TGTGCCAGCAGCTTGGGACACCATAGCAATCAGCCCCAGCATTTT. Its protein product is CASSLGHHSNQPQHF.

The chain couples TRBV6-6 to TRBJ1-6; D remains ambiguous. Per germline, CDR1 MNHNY and CDR2 SVGAGI (reference sequence). Trimming pared 6 bases from V and 4 bases from J, leaving 10 bases between. The CDR3 is made up of 14 amino acids. CDR3 sequence reads: CASRQKGYNSPLHF. CDR3 nucleotide sequence: TGTGCCAGCAGACAAAAGGGATATAATTCACCCCTCCACTTT.

The chain joins TRBV3-1 to TRBJ1-1; D gene unclear. CDR1 is LGHDT, CDR2 YNNKEL, per germline (reference sequence). There are 13 residues in the CDR3. V dropped 1 base and J dropped 7 bases, with 10 bases sitting between them. The CDR3 sequence is CASSQAGDGEAFF. The DNA of the CDR3 is TGTGCCAGCAGCCAAGCCGGCGACGGTGAAGCTTTCTTT.

As regards this clonotype: It may be a read error: a sequence one base away is much more abundant. For the CDR3, the DNA is TGTGCCGGCAGCTTATTAGGGGGTTACAAAAACATTCAGTACTTC. Amino acids: CAGSLLGGYKNIQYF. The chain uses TRBV7-2 and TRBJ2-4; maybe TRBD1 (6 bases). This CDR3 is built from 15 residues. CDR1 is SGHTA, CDR2 FQGNSA, per germline.

Concerning this clonotype itself: At one end, the junction sequence differs from germline, possibly due to a read error. The genes are TRBV27 and TRBJ1-6; D unresolved. Germline values: CDR1 MNHEY, CDR2 SMNVEV (reference sequence). This CDR3 is built from 16 residues. For the CDR3, the DNA is TGTGCCAGCAGTTCAGTAAGGAGCTCCTATAATTCTCCCCTCCACTTT. This gives the protein CASSSVRSSYNSPLHF.

This clonotype was detected a few times. J is TRBJ2-3 and V is TRBV20-1; D not certain. Per germline, CDR1 DFQATT and CDR2 SNEGSKA (reference sequence). The CDR3 consists of 13 residues. V lost 3 bases, J lost 4 bases, and 11 bases lay in between. For the CDR3, the DNA is TGCAGTGCTAGTGACCCCGGGTCAGATACGCAGTATTTT. Protein sequence: CSASDPGSDTQYF.

This clonotype was seen a handful of times. The rearrangement uses TRBV5-1 and TRBJ1-2; D unclear. The length of the CDR3 is 14 residues. Trimming took off 9 bases at V and 5 bases at J, with 20 bases between the two ends. CDR1 is SGHRS and CDR2 is YFSETQ in the germline V gene. The CDR3 loop is CANTMTNTDYGYTF. The CDR3 DNA reads TGCGCCAACACGATGACTAACACAGATTATGGCTACACCTTC.

With respect to this clonotype: Just one base apart from a much larger clone, this may be a read error. J is TRBJ2-5 and V is TRBV4-2; D may be TRBD2 (5 bases). CDR3 length equals 12 residues. Germline CDR1 is LGHNA and CDR2 is YNFKEQ. CDR3 region: CASSQELEAQYF. CDR3 sequence (DNA): TGTGCCAGCAGCCAAGAACTAGAGGCCCAGTACTTC.

This clonotype was seen ten or more times. V is TRBV5-1 and J is TRBJ1-6, with D tentatively TRBD1 (5 bases). V gave up 7 bases and J gave up 7 bases, with 15 bases separating them. The CDR3 consists of 14 residues. Germline V gene sequence: CDR1 SGHRS, CDR2 YFSETQ. The CDR3 here is CASSPGNVNSPLHF. The CDR3 nucleotides read TGCGCCAGCTCGCCAGGGAATGTCAATTCACCCCTCCACTTT.

This clonotype was recorded at least ten times. The genes are TRBV12-3 or TRBV12-4 and TRBJ2-2, with 9 nucleotides matching TRBD1. This CDR3 comprises 17 residues. The V and J ends lost 1 base and 5 bases, in that order; junction bases with no gene match: 8. CDR3 in amino acids: CASSLGGTGSGTGELFF. The CDR3 coding sequence is TGTGCCAGCAGTTTAGGGGGGACAGGGAGCGGAACCGGGGAGCTGTTTTTT.

V is TRBV12-3 or TRBV12-4 and J is TRBJ1-2, with D possibly being TRBD1 (6 bases). Trimming stripped 3 bases from V and 4 bases from J, with 9 bases between. There are 13 residues in the CDR3. The chain's CDR3 is CASSFRGGYGYTF. The CDR3 coding sequence is TGTGCCAGCAGTTTCAGGGGAGGCTATGGCTACACCTTC.

This clonotype has at least ten counts. J is TRBJ2-3 and V is TRBV5-1, with D perhaps matching TRBD1 or TRBD2 (5 bases each). Trimming removed 4 bases from V and 3 bases from J, with 9 bases in between. The germline V gene encodes CDR1 SGHRS and CDR2 YFSETQ. The CDR3 consists of 13 residues. CDR3 sequence (DNA): TGCGCCAGCAGCGGCAGGGAGACAGATACGCAGTATTTT. It encodes CASSGRETDTQYF.

The chain uses TRBV4-2 and TRBJ2-5, with D hard to call. V shed 0 bases and J shed 4 bases, with 12 bases lying between them. The germline gives CDR1 LGHNA, CDR2 YNFKEQ. This CDR3 region has 15 residues. The CDR3 DNA is TGTGCCAGCAGCCAAGATTTAAGTTTTGTAGAGACCCAGTACTTC. This gives the protein CASSQDLSFVETQYF.

This clonotype showed up many times. The chain has TRBV10-3 and TRBJ1-5; D perhaps matches TRBD1 (6 bases). CDR3 size: 15 residues. The V gene's germline CDR1 is ENHRY and CDR2 SYGVKD. V gave up 7 bases and J gave up 1 base, with 14 bases separating them. Written as DNA, the CDR3 is TGTGCCATCAAACAGGGTTTAGAAAGCAATCAGCCCCAGCATTTT. It translates to CAIKQGLESNQPQHF.

This clonotype appeared a few times. The chain employs TRBV15 and TRBJ2-1; 9 positions match TRBD1. Per germline, CDR1 LNHNV and CDR2 YYDKDF (reference sequence). V lost 9 bases, J lost 8 bases, and 11 bases stayed unmatched. CDR3 length: 14 amino acids. CDR3 sequence (DNA): TGTGCCACAAGCCGGGGACAGGGTTTGGATGAGCAGTTCTTC. The encoded protein is CATSRGQGLDEQFF.

The rearrangement links TRBV6-6 to TRBJ2-5, with 11 positions matching TRBD2. Per germline, CDR1 MNHNY and CDR2 SVGAGI (reference sequence). The CDR3 covers 18 residues. V was clipped by 6 bases and J by 2 bases; unmatched bases: 14. CDR3 region: CASSLLRLAGGLQETQYF. The CDR3, as DNA: TGTGCCAGCAGCCTCCTGAGGCTAGCGGGGGGATTACAAGAGACCCAGTACTTC.

This clonotype was picked up many times. V usage is TRBV4-1 and J usage is TRBJ2-3; D unresolved. V lost 1 base and J lost 0, with 11 bases in between. The CDR3 has 16 amino acids. The germline V gene has CDR1 MGHRA and CDR2 YSYEKL. The CDR3 loop is CASSQAPDISTDTQYF. The CDR3 DNA follows: TGCGCCAGCAGCCAAGCCCCAGACATCAGCACAGATACGCAGTATTTT.

This clonotype came up many times. The chain joins TRBV7-2 to TRBJ1-5; 8 bases map to TRBD1. The CDR3 length is 15 residues. Germline V lookup: CDR1 SGHTA, CDR2 FQGNSA. V was pared by 4 bases and J by 2 bases, with 4 bases of the junction left unmatched. Here the CDR3 DNA reads TGTGCCAGCAGCTGGAGACAGGGGCGCAATCAGCCCCAGCATTTT. Residues: CASSWRQGRNQPQHF.

Relative to its sample, this clonotype is medium-sized. V usage is TRBV6-5 and J usage is TRBJ2-7, with 7 bases lining up with TRBD1. This CDR3 is 14 amino acids long. Germline CDR1 reads MNHEY; CDR2 reads SVGAGI. Trimming cost V 6 bases and J 6 bases; bases outside gene matches: 11. The CDR3 DNA sequence: TGTGCCAGCAGACATAAAAGACAGGGAATCGAGCAGTACTTC. As protein: CASRHKRQGIEQYF.

This clonotype appeared a few times. The rearrangement links TRBV6-1 to TRBJ2-7; D call uncertain. Germline CDR1 MNHNS, CDR2 SASEGT. The V gene lost 3 bases and the J gene lost 5 bases, with 11 bases spanning the gap. The CDR3 loop spans 13 amino acids. For the CDR3, the DNA is TGTGCCAGCAGTGACAGGAGCGAGGACGAGCAGTACTTC. Translated, it gives CASSDRSEDEQYF.

This clonotype was found many times. The chain is built from TRBV6-5 and TRBJ2-7, with TRBD1 identical over 7 bases. V shed 5 bases, J shed 4 bases, and the junction held 14 bases outside the gene matches. Per the germline V gene, CDR1 is MNHEY and CDR2 is SVGAGI. The CDR3 totals 16 residues. The CDR3 nucleotides read TGTGCCAGCAGTACCTCGAAGACAGGGCGGGCATACGAGCAGTACTTC. Protein sequence: CASSTSKTGRAYEQYF.

The rearrangement uses TRBV7-2 and TRBJ1-6; 9 bases align to TRBD1. This CDR3 is built from 15 residues. Trimming removed 1 base from V and 7 bases from J; junction bases left unmatched: 2. The germline gives CDR1 SGHTA, CDR2 FQGNSA. CDR3 bases: TGTGCCAGCAGCTTAGTGGGGACAGGGAATTCACCCCTCCACTTT. Translated, it gives CASSLVGTGNSPLHF.